The 21 T cell receptor beta chains reported below all come from one sample, sequenced in a study of cytomegalovirus exposure and HLA in healthy donors. With 60 Vbeta and 13 Jbeta primers, the PCR was carried out. Profiled with immunoSEQ multiplex PCR; TCRdb holds only in-frame clones, not every one. The sample contains 95,000 to 150,000 clones, over 65% of which appear only once. Sequencing was carried out using PBMCs. The receptors were sampled from a woman in her 40s in good health and CMV-seropositive.

This chain joins TRBV30 and TRBJ2-3; TRBD1 is a possible D gene (6 bases). The V end lost 0 bases, the J end lost 1 base, and 8 bases lay between the germline ends. Germline V gene data show CDR1 as GTSNPN and CDR2 as SVGIG (reference sequence). The CDR3 sequence is 14 residues long. The CDR3 region is CAWSVSGGTDTQYF. The DNA of the CDR3 is TGTGCCTGGAGTGTCTCAGGGGGCACAGATACGCAGTATTTT.

The rearrangement joins TRBV28 to TRBJ2-7; 7 bases fit TRBD1. The V segment lost 6 bases and the J segment 0 bases; nucleotides outside the gene matches: 11. The CDR3 contains 16 residues. Germline assignment: CDR1 MDHEN and CDR2 SYDVKM. The CDR3, as DNA: TGTGCCAGCAGCCCGGCCGGGACAGCCCCCTCCTACGAGCAGTACTTC. Encoded protein: CASSPAGTAPSYEQYF.

This clone turned up a few times. This chain joins TRBV25-1 and TRBJ2-5; TRBD1 aligns across 8 bases. The end of the DNA aligns better with TRBJ2-7, so the J call may be wrong. Germline CDR1 is MGHDK and CDR2 is SYGVNS. The CDR3 sequence is 15 residues long. CDR3 region: CASSAAGQATYEQYF. Here the CDR3 DNA reads TGTGCCAGCAGTGCCGCGGGACAGGCGACCTACGAGCAGTACTTC.

In DNA form, the CDR3 reads TGTGCCAGCAGCGAATTGAGCGGGAGGGCCCTCAATGAGCAGTTCTTC. It is translated as CASSELSGRALNEQFF. The chain is built from TRBV9 and TRBJ2-1; the match to TRBD2 covers 10 bases. In germline, CDR1 is SGDLS, CDR2 YYNGEE. After removal of 3 bases from V and 6 bases from J, the junction contained 9 bases not matched to a gene. This CDR3 is 16 amino acids long.

The rearrangement links TRBV14 to TRBJ1-5, with a tentative D call TRBD1 (5 bases). Looked up from germline, CDR1 is SGHDN and CDR2 is FVKESK. The CDR3 totals 14 residues. Between the trimmed V and J ends, which lost 6 bases and 2 bases, there was a span of 11 bases. The chain's CDR3 is CASSFQGRNQPQHF. The CDR3 DNA sequence: TGTGCCAGCAGTTTCCAGGGCCGCAATCAGCCCCAGCATTTT.

The J gene is TRBJ1-2, the V gene TRBV15, with 7 bases aligning to TRBD1. Germline V lookup: CDR1 LNHNV, CDR2 YYDKDF (reference sequence). This CDR3 comprises 12 residues. V was clipped by 6 bases and J by 7 bases; unmatched bases: 5. Written as DNA, the CDR3 is TGTGCCACCAGTGGACAGGCGGGTGGCTACACCTTC. Amino acids: CATSGQAGGYTF.

This chain links TRBV7-9 with TRBJ1-3; possibly TRBD1 for D (5 bases). CDR3 length: 14 amino acids. V lost 5 bases and J 2 bases, leaving 10 bases between the germline ends. Germline assignment: CDR1 SEHNR and CDR2 FQNEAQ (reference sequence). The DNA of the CDR3 is TGTGCCAGCAGCCCGGGGGGAACTGGAAACACCATATATTTT. Protein product: CASSPGGTGNTIYF.

The table lists this clone with a count of one. This chain joins TRBV5-1 and TRBJ2-5; TRBD2 agrees at 7 bases. V trimming: 8 bases; J trimming: 5 bases; junction bases outside the gene matches: 6. Germline CDR1 and CDR2: SGHRS and YFSETQ. The CDR3 totals 12 residues. The CDR3 DNA sequence: TGCGCCAGTGCAAGGGAGGGGGAGACCCAGTACTTC. Residues: CASAREGETQYF.

The chain has TRBV28 and TRBJ1-5; D is perhaps TRBD1 (6 bases). The CDR3 has 13 residues. V dropped 6 bases and J dropped 7 bases, with 13 bases sitting between them. From germline, CDR1 is MDHEN and CDR2 SYDVKM. CDR3: CASSDRPRQPQHF. In DNA, the CDR3 is TGTGCCAGCAGCGACAGGCCGAGACAGCCCCAGCATTTT.

The chain's CDR3 is CASSSRTGTYNEQFF. The CDR3 DNA reads as TGTGCCAGCAGTTCCCGGACAGGGACCTACAATGAGCAGTTCTTC. The chain couples TRBV27 to TRBJ2-1; TRBD1 matches at 8 bases. This CDR3 has 15 amino acids. Unmatched junction bases numbered 4, after V lost 4 bases and J lost 2 bases. Germline lookup yields CDR1 MNHEY and CDR2 SMNVEV (reference sequence).

The chain couples TRBV6-5 to TRBJ2-7; a weak D match, TRBD2 (5 bases). V lost 6 bases and J 3 bases, leaving 15 bases between the germline ends. CDR1 is MNHEY and CDR2 is SVGAGI in the germline V gene. The CDR3 is 14 amino acids. The CDR3 region is CASSPRTGSYEQYF. CDR3 DNA: TGTGCCAGCAGCCCCAGGACGGGGAGCTACGAGCAGTACTTC.

CDR3 bases: TGTGCCAGCAGCTTGGCCCCGGGCTCCTACGAGCAGTACTTC. It specifies CASSLAPGSYEQYF. The chain uses TRBV5-5 and TRBJ2-7, with D hard to call. Germline CDR1 reads SGHKS; CDR2 reads YYEKEE (reference sequence). The CDR3 loop spans 14 amino acids. The V gene lost 0 bases and the J gene lost 0 bases, with 7 bases spanning the gap.

The rearrangement links TRBV5-1 to TRBJ1-1; D might be TRBD1 (5 bases). CDR1 and CDR2 from the germline V gene are SGHRS and YFSETQ. The CDR3 is 14 residues long. With 5 bases removed from V and 1 base from J, the gap between germline ends came to 12 bases. The chain's CDR3 is CASSEVGANTEAFF. CDR3 coding DNA: TGCGCCAGCAGTGAGGTAGGGGCGAACACTGAAGCTTTCTTT.

This chain uses TRBV5-6 with TRBJ2-1, with unresolved D. This CDR3 contains 11 residues. The germline CDR1 and CDR2 sequences are SGHDT and YYEEEE. V was pared by 0 bases and J by 9 bases, with 4 bases between. The CDR3 DNA reads TGTGCCAGCAGCTTGGGGCCTGAGCAGTTCTTC. As protein: CASSLGPEQFF.

The chain joins TRBV29-1 to TRBJ1-1; 8 bases map to TRBD1. This CDR3 is built from 13 residues. The junction had 10 bases not matched to a gene; V was cut back by 2 bases and J by 11 bases. CDR1 and CDR2 (germline): SQVTM, ANQGSEA. CDR3 nucleotides: TGCAGCGTTGAACCCCAGGGGGCGACGTCGGCTTTCTTT. Encoded protein: CSVEPQGATSAFF.

This clone was seen a handful of times. The CDR3 loop is CASSERRLAPSYEQYF. CDR3 nucleotide sequence: TGTGCCAGCAGTGAAAGGAGGCTAGCGCCCTCCTACGAGCAGTACTTC. V gene TRBV2 combines with J gene TRBJ2-7, with D perhaps matching TRBD2 (6 bases). Germline CDR1 is SNHLY and CDR2 is FYNNEI. CDR3 size: 16 residues. V shed 2 bases and J shed 0 bases, with 14 bases lying between them.

The V call is TRBV6-5, the J call TRBJ2-5; the match to TRBD1 covers 12 bases. The ends lost 0 bases at V and 5 bases at J; junction bases unmatched: 4. The CDR3 consists of 16 residues. Per the germline V gene, CDR1 is MNHEY and CDR2 is SVGAGI. CDR3 coding DNA: TGTGCCAGCAGTTACTCGGGGACAGGGGGCATGGAGACCCAGTACTTC. Protein: CASSYSGTGGMETQYF.

The V gene is TRBV18, the J gene TRBJ1-3; 8 bases line up with TRBD1. CDR1 and CDR2 from the germline V gene are KGHSH and LQKENI. V trimming: 6 bases; J trimming: 1 base; junction bases outside the gene matches: 11. CDR3 length equals 17 residues. The CDR3 DNA sequence: TGTGCCAGCTCCCTATACCCGGGACAGGTATCTGGAAACACCATATATTTT. Encoded protein: CASSLYPGQVSGNTIYF.

The V call is TRBV28, the J call TRBJ2-1; TRBD1 agrees at 10 bases. V shed 4 bases and J 6 bases; nucleotides not matched to a gene: 21. This CDR3 is built from 20 residues. Germline CDR1 reads MDHEN; CDR2 reads SYDVKM. The CDR3 DNA reads TGTGCCAGCAGTTATAGGGGGACAGGGGCTACAGCGCCTTTCGGCAATGAGCAGTTCTTC. Translating it yields CASSYRGTGATAPFGNEQFF.

This chain links TRBV25-1 with TRBJ1-2; a weak D match, TRBD1 (5 bases). The germline V and J ends were trimmed by 5 bases and 2 bases, with 12 bases remaining between them. The length of the CDR3 is 14 residues. Per the germline V gene, CDR1 is MGHDK and CDR2 is SYGVNS. The CDR3 sequence is CASSPLEGNYGYTF. CDR3 DNA: TGTGCCAGCAGTCCTTTGGAGGGGAACTATGGCTACACCTTC.

The V and J genes are TRBV7-9 and TRBJ2-1; D gene uncertain. V was shortened by 2 bases and J by 4 bases, with 9 bases between the two germline ends. The V gene's germline CDR1 is SEHNR and CDR2 FQNEAQ (reference sequence). The CDR3 totals 14 residues. CDR3 DNA: TGTGCCAGCAGCTTATTAATAGCTTACAATGAGCAGTTCTTC. Its translation is CASSLLIAYNEQFF.